Shown below are 11 T cell receptor beta chains from a single sample sequenced in a study of cytomegalovirus exposure and HLA in healthy donors. The PCR contained 60 Vbeta and 13 Jbeta primers. Generated by immunoSEQ multiplex PCR, the TCRdb table keeps only in-frame clones and is missing some. The sample contains hundreds of thousands of clones, about 80% of which appear only once. The sample taken for sequencing was PBMCs. Every receptor here comes from a male donor in good health and CMV-seronegative.

The gene calls are TRBV7-2 and TRBJ1-4, with D tentatively TRBD1 (5 bases). The CDR3 contains 14 residues. CDR1 and CDR2 from the germline V gene are SGHTA and FQGNSA. The germline V and J ends were trimmed by 5 bases and 0 bases, with 7 bases remaining between them. CDR3 residues: CASSRTSTNEKLFF. CDR3 coding DNA: TGTGCCAGCAGCCGGACATCAACTAATGAAAAACTGTTTTTT.

The chain employs TRBV27 and TRBJ2-7, with 13 bases matching TRBD2. Germline assignment: CDR1 MNHEY and CDR2 SMNVEV (reference sequence). This CDR3 has 16 residues. With V trimmed by 0 bases and J by 3 bases, 2 bases remained unmatched. The CDR3 DNA sequence: TGTGCCAGCAGTTTATCGGGGACTAGCGGGAACTACGAGCAGTACTTC. Translation: CASSLSGTSGNYEQYF.

This CDR3 is CASSLRGLGYEQYF. The CDR3 nucleotides read TGTGCCAGCAGTTTAAGGGGGCTTGGCTACGAGCAGTACTTC. The chain carries TRBV27 and TRBJ2-5; 7 positions agree with TRBD1. The J call is doubtful: the DNA matches TRBJ2-7 better. This CDR3 has 14 residues. Germline V gene lookup returns CDR1 MNHEY and CDR2 SMNVEV (reference sequence).

V is TRBV28 and J is TRBJ2-1, with 11 bases fitting TRBD2. With V trimmed by 10 bases and J by 5 bases, 4 bases remained unmatched. This CDR3 is 13 amino acids long. Germline CDR1 is MDHEN and CDR2 is SYDVKM. The CDR3 region has the DNA TGTGCCACCATAGCGGGGGGGCACAATGAGCAGTTCTTC. Translated: CATIAGGHNEQFF.

This chain uses TRBV5-1 with TRBJ2-1; D call uncertain. Looked up from germline, CDR1 is SGHRS and CDR2 is YFSETQ. The V end was cut by 4 bases, the J end by 0 bases, with 8 bases between. The CDR3 contains 14 residues. In DNA, the CDR3 is TGCGCCAGCAGCCAACAGAGCTCCTACAATGAGCAGTTCTTC. Amino acids: CASSQQSSYNEQFF.

V and J are TRBV4-1 and TRBJ2-7; no clear D gene. Germline CDR1 is MGHRA and CDR2 is YSYEKL. The CDR3 extends over 16 amino acids. Trimming removed 0 bases at V and 0 bases at J, with 12 bases between. Written as DNA, the CDR3 is TGCGCCAGCAGCCAAGAGGGCGTCGTGAGCTCCTACGAGCAGTACTTC. This gives the protein CASSQEGVVSSYEQYF.

This sequence joins TRBV5-5 and TRBJ2-5, with no clear D. Germline V CDR1 and CDR2: SGHKS, YYEKEE (reference sequence). The CDR3 runs to 15 residues. V dropped 4 bases and J dropped 2 bases, with 15 bases sitting between them. The CDR3 sequence: CASSTRQNVQETQYF. CDR3 DNA: TGTGCCAGCAGCACCCGCCAGAACGTACAAGAGACCCAGTACTTC.

The rearrangement joins TRBV27 to TRBJ2-7; tentatively, D is TRBD1 (6 bases). V gave up 5 bases and J gave up 9 bases, with 17 bases separating them. The germline gives CDR1 MNHEY, CDR2 SMNVEV (reference sequence). This CDR3 region has 13 residues. The CDR3 coding sequence is TGTGCCAGCAGTCCTCTGGGGGCGTTGGCGCAGTACTTC. Its translation: CASSPLGALAQYF.

This clone was detected only a few times. The V call is TRBV19, the J call TRBJ2-7, with D possibly matching TRBD1 (6 bases). CDR3 length: 14 residues. The V end was cut by 6 bases, the J end by 0 bases, with 12 bases between. CDR1 is LNHDA, CDR2 SQIVND, per germline (reference sequence). This CDR3 is CASSDRPDSYEQYF. DNA for the CDR3: TGTGCCAGTAGCGACAGGCCCGACTCCTACGAGCAGTACTTC. The variable domain in full, with the rest retrieved from reference TRBV19 and TRBJ2-7, is DGGITQSPKYLFRKEGQNVTLSCEQNLNHDAMYWYRQDPGQGLRLIYYSQIVNDFQKGDIAEGYSVSREKKESFPLTVTSAQKNPTAFYLCASSDRPDSYEQYFGPGTRLTVT.

The chain links TRBV19 to TRBJ2-1; no firm D call. Germline CDR1 LNHDA, CDR2 SQIVND (reference sequence). V lost 5 bases to trimming and J lost 4 bases, with 3 bases between them. The CDR3 is 11 amino acids. The CDR3 DNA reads TGTGCCAGTAGTTCATACAATGAGCAGTTCTTC. This translates into CASSSYNEQFF.

This chain links TRBV28 with TRBJ2-4; 12 bases are a match to TRBD1. V gave up 5 bases and J gave up 1 base; unmatched junction bases: 15. The CDR3 covers 20 residues. CDR1 and CDR2 (germline): MDHEN, SYDVKM. CDR3 DNA: TGTGCCAGCAGTCTGCCCACCGGGACAGGGGGCTTCATGGCCAAAAACATTCAGTACTTC. Encoded protein: CASSLPTGTGGFMAKNIQYF.